This T cell receptor (beta chain) was profiled in a study of blood T cells in healthy people across ages. V lost 0 bases and J lost 5, with 10 bases in between. CDR1 and CDR2 from the germline V gene are MNHEY and SVGAGI. This CDR3 contains 14 residues. Alongside a J-beta primer mix, a sample-barcoded 5' primer served in a second PCR lasting about 6 to 12 cycles. MiXCR, applied by TCRdb to the 5' RACE reads, yields one record per CDR3 protein. The table has 1.5 million to 2 million distinct CDR3 sequences, 35% to 50% seen once. The sample was blood. The genes are TRBV6-5 and TRBJ1-1; D is undetermined. This sequence originates from a human donor in good health. The CDR3 region is CASSYSMVNTEAFF. The CDR3 region has the DNA TGTGCCAGCAGTTACTCGATGGTTAATACTGAAGCTTTCTTT.